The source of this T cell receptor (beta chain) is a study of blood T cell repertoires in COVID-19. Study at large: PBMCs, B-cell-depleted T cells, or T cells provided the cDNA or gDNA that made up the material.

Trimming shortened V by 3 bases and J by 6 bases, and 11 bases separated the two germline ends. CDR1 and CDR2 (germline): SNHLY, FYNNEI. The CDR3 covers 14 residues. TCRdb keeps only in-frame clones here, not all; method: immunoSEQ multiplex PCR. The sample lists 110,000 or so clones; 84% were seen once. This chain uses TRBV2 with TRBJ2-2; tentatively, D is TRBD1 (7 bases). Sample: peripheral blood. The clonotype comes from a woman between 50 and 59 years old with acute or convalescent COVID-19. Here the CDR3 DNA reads TGTGCCAGCAGTGACAGGGGGGTGGCCGGGGAGCTGTTTTTT. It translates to CASSDRGVAGELFF.